Shown below are 8 T cell receptor beta chains from a single sample sequenced in a study of OX40 agonist ivuxolimab in advanced cancers. Library construction relied on the immunoSEQ multiplex PCR assay. In TCRdb, the immuneACCESS table is reduced to in-frame sequences with V and J assigned. These tables do not hold every clone; where another copy was compared, an unresolved V gene accounts for under half, and the others remain unexplained. This sample gives some 59,000 clones in total; about nine tenths of them show up just once. The top ten hold less than 5.5% of the sample. The source was CD4+ or CD8+ T cells sorted from blood, collected in a trial of the OX40 agonist ivuxolimab. Every receptor here comes from an adult with an advanced solid tumor such as melanoma, head and neck, liver or kidney cancer.

The V and J genes are TRBV5-4 and TRBJ2-6; tentatively, D is TRBD1 (6 bases). V lost 4 bases to trimming and J lost 4 bases, with 12 bases between them. This CDR3 is built from 15 residues. Germline V gives CDR1 SGHNT, CDR2 YYREEE (reference sequence). The CDR3 DNA follows: TGTGCCAGCAGCCTACAGGGCGCCGGGGCCAACGTCCTGACTTTC. Encoded protein: CASSLQGAGANVLTF.

The chain carries TRBV4-1 and TRBJ1-2, with 7 nucleotides matching TRBD1. Losses at the gene ends were 3 bases for V and 4 bases for J; bases not matched to a gene: 11. The germline V gene encodes CDR1 MGHRA and CDR2 YSYEKL. The CDR3 is 16 residues long. In DNA form, the CDR3 reads TGCGCCAGCAGCCAGGGACAGCAAGAGCGGATCTATGGCTACACCTTC. Its translation: CASSQGQQERIYGYTF.

V gene TRBV20-1 combines with J gene TRBJ2-3, with a possible D match to TRBD2 (6 bases). CDR1 is DFQATT and CDR2 is SNEGSKA in the germline V gene (reference sequence). Trimming removed 5 bases at V and 7 bases at J, with 10 bases between. The CDR3 contains 11 residues. This chain's CDR3 is CSAPAGYTQYF. The CDR3 DNA reads as TGCAGTGCTCCAGCGGGTTATACGCAGTATTTT.

The J gene is TRBJ2-5, the V gene TRBV4-2; D may correspond to TRBD1 or TRBD2 (7 bases each). The CDR3 runs 15 residues. Looked up from germline, CDR1 is LGHNA and CDR2 is YNFKEQ. The ends were cut back, 4 bases at V and 3 bases at J, with 15 bases in the middle. This CDR3 reads CASSPGGGGEETQYF. In DNA, the CDR3 is TGTGCCAGCAGCCCGGGGGGAGGGGGCGAAGAGACCCAGTACTTC.

J is TRBJ2-1 and V is TRBV11-2, with 8 bases that match TRBD2. CDR1 and CDR2 (germline): SGHAT, FQNNGV. The CDR3 is 15 residues long. Trimming removed 8 bases from V and 6 bases from J; junction bases left unmatched: 12. The CDR3 bases are TGTGCCAGCGCTCCTAGACTAGCGAGCGGCAATGAGCAGTTCTTC. Residues: CASAPRLASGNEQFF.

This chain links TRBV6-1 with TRBJ2-7; D not resolved. With 6 bases removed from V and 1 base from J, the gap between germline ends came to 16 bases. The CDR3 is made up of 15 amino acids. The germline CDR1 and CDR2 sequences are MNHNS and SASEGT. CDR3 bases: TGTGCCAGCAGCCCCGAGGCAGGCTTTTCCTACGAGCAGTACTTC. Encoded protein: CASSPEAGFSYEQYF.

The chain couples TRBV11-3 to TRBJ2-1; 7 bases are a match to TRBD2. With V trimmed by 5 bases and J by 8 bases, 15 bases remained unmatched. Germline-derived CDR1 and CDR2 are SGHNT and YENEEA. The length of the CDR3 is 16 residues. The chain's CDR3 is CASSPPGLAGVHEQFF. The CDR3 bases are TGTGCCAGCAGCCCCCCCGGCTTGGCGGGAGTCCATGAGCAGTTCTTC.

The chain is built from TRBV19 and TRBJ1-1, with TRBD1 identical over 7 bases. J gave up 3 bases and V 8 bases, and 6 bases lay outside the gene matches. There are 13 residues in the CDR3. Germline assignment: CDR1 LNHDA and CDR2 SQIVND (reference sequence). The CDR3: CASHDRVHTEAFF. The CDR3 bases are TGTGCCAGTCACGACAGGGTGCACACTGAAGCTTTCTTT. The whole variable domain, filled in from reference TRBV19 and TRBJ1-1, reads DGGITQSPKYLFRKEGQNVTLSCEQNLNHDAMYWYRQDPGQGLRLIYYSQIVNDFQKGDIAEGYSVSREKKESFPLTVTSAQKNPTAFYLCASHDRVHTEAFFGQGTRLTVV.